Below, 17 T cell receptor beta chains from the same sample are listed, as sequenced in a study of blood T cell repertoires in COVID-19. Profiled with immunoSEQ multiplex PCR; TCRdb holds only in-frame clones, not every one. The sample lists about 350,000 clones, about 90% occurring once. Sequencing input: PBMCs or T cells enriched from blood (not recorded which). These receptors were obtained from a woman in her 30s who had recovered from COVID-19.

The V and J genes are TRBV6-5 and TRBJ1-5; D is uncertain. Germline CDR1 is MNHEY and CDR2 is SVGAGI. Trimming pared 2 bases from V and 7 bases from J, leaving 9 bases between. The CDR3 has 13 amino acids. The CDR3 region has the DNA TGTGCCAGCAGTTACGACTCCGGGCAGCCCCAGCATTTT. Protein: CASSYDSGQPQHF.

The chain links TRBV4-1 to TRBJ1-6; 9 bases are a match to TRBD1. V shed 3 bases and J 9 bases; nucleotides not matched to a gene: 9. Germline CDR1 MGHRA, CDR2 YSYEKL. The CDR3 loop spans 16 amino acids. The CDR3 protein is CASSHVADRGFSPLHF. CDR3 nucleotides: TGCGCCAGCAGCCATGTTGCGGACAGGGGATTTTCACCCCTCCACTTT.

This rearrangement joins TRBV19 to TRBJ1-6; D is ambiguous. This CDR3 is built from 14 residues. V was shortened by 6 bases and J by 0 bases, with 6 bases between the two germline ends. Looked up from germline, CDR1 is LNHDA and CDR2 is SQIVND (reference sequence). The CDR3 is CASRLSSYNSPLHF. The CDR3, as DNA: TGTGCCAGTAGGTTGAGCTCCTATAATTCACCCCTCCACTTT.

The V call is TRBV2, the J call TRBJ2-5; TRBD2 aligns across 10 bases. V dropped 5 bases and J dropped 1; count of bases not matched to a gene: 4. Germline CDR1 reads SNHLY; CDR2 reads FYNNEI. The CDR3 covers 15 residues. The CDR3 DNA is TGTGCCAGCAGTAACGGACTAGCGGCCCAAGAGACCCAGTACTTC. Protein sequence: CASSNGLAAQETQYF.

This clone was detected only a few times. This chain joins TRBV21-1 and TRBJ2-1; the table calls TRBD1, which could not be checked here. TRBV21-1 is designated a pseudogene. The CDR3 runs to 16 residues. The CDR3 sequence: CASTTSLGGDYNEQFF. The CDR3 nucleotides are TGTGCCAGCACAACCTCCCTAGGGGGCGACTACAATGAGCAGTTCTTC.

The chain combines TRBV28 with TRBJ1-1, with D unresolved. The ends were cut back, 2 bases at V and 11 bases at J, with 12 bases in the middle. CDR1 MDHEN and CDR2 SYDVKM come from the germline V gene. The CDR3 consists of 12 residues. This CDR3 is CASSLARIRAFF. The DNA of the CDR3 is TGTGCCAGCAGTTTAGCGAGGATTCGGGCTTTCTTT.

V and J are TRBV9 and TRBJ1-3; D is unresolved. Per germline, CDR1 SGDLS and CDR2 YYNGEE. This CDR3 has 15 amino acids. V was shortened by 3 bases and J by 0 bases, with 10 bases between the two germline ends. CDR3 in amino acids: CASSGTRYSGNTIYF. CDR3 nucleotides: TGTGCCAGCAGCGGTACTAGGTACTCTGGAAACACCATATATTTT.

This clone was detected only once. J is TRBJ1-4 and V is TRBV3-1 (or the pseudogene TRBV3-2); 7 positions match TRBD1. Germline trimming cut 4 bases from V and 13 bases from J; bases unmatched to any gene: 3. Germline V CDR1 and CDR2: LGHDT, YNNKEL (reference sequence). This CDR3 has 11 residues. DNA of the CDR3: TGTGCCAGCAGCCCGGGACAGTCACTGTTTTTT. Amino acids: CASSPGQSLFF.

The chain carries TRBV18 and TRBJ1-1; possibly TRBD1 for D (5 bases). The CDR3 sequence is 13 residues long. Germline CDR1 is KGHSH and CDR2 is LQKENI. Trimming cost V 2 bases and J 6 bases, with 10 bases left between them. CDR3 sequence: CASSPDSHSEAFF. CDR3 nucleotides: TGTGCCAGCTCACCAGACAGTCACTCTGAAGCTTTCTTT.

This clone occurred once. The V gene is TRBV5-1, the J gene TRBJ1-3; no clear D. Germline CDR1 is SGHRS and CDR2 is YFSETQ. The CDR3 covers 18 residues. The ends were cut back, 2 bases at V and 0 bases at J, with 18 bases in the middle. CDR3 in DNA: TGCGCCAGCAGCTTTCATGTGGCCTCCCCCATCTCTGGAAACACCATATATTTT. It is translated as CASSFHVASPISGNTIYF.

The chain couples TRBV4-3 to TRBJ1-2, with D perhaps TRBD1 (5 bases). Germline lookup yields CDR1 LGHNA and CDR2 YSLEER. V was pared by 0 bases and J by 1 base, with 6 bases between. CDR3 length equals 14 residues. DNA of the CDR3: TGCGCCAGCAGCCAAGACAGGGTTAACTATGGCTACACCTTC. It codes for CASSQDRVNYGYTF.

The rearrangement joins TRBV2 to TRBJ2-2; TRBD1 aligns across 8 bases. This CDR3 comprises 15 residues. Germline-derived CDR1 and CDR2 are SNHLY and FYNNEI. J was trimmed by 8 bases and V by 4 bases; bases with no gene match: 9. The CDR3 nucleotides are TGTGCCAGCAGTGCTCAGGGGGCGCCAACTGGGGAGCTGTTTTTT. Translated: CASSAQGAPTGELFF. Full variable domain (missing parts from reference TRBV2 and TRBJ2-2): EPEVTQTPSHQVTQMGQEVILRCVPISNHLYFYWYRQILGQKVEFLVSFYNNEISEKSEIFDDQFSVERPDGSNFTLKIRSTKLEDSAMYFCASSAQGAPTGELFFGEGSRLTVL.

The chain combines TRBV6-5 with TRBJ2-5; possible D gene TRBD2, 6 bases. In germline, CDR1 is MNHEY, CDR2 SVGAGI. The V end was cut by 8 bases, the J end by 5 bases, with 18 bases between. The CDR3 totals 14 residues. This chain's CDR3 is CASRRGGKGETQYF. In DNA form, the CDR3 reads TGTGCCAGCCGACGTGGGGGGAAAGGGGAGACCCAGTACTTC.

This CDR3 is CASSISKGGRLVNTF. The CDR3 DNA sequence: TGTGCCAGTAGTATATCCAAGGGGGGGCGCCTGGTAAACACCTTC. The rearrangement uses TRBV19 and TRBJ1-2; the D gene is possibly TRBD1 (6 bases). Germline CDR1 and CDR2: LNHDA and SQIVND (reference sequence). There are 15 residues in the CDR3. The V end lost 2 bases, the J end lost 12 bases, and 22 bases lay between the germline ends.

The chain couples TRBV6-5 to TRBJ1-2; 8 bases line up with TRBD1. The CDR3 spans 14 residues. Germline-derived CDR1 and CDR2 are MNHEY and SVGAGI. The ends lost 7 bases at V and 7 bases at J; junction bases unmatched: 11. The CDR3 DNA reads TGTGCCAGCAACGGGGACAGGCCCTTGGGTGGCTACACCTTC. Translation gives CASNGDRPLGGYTF.

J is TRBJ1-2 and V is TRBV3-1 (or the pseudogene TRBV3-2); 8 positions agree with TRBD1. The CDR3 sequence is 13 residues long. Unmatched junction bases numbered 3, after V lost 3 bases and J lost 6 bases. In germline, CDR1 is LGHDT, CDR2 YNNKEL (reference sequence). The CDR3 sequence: CASSQVQGDGYTF. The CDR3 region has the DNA TGTGCCAGCAGCCAGGTACAGGGGGATGGCTACACCTTC.

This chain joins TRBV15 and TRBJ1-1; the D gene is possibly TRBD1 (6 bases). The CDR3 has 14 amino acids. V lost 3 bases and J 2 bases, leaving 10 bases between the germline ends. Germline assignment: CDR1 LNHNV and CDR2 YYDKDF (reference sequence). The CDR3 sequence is CATSRGAANTEAFF. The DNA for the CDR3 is TGTGCCACCAGCAGGGGGGCCGCCAACACTGAAGCTTTCTTT.